These 31 T cell receptor beta chains were all obtained from the same sample, sequenced in a study of T cell responses to AZD1222 COVID-19 vaccine. Sequenced by immunoSEQ multiplex PCR; TCRdb stores in-frame clones only, minus some. Of some 150,000 clones in the sample, about 81% are singletons; the top ten hold roughly 4%. The material was peripheral blood, obtained on day 0 of MenACWY control vaccination. The receptor set was obtained from an adult in good health.

Only one count was recorded for this clone. The gene calls are TRBV2 and TRBJ2-1, with D unresolved. Germline-derived CDR1 and CDR2 are SNHLY and FYNNEI. Trimming cost V 2 bases and J 0 bases, with 8 bases left between them. This CDR3 is built from 15 residues. CDR3 nucleotides: TGTGCCAGCAGTGAACGTTCAGACTCCTACAATGAGCAGTTCTTC. Translated, it gives CASSERSDSYNEQFF.

The chain links TRBV19 to TRBJ1-5; the D gene is possibly TRBD1 (6 bases). CDR3 length: 16 amino acids. V was clipped by 6 bases and J by 5 bases, with 20 bases between them. The germline V gene encodes CDR1 LNHDA and CDR2 SQIVND (reference sequence). The DNA of the CDR3 is TGTGCCAGTAGCGCGGGGGGGGCAGGGTCAGATCAGCCCCAGCATTTT. The encoded protein is CASSAGGAGSDQPQHF.

CDR3 residues: CAWTEQGRGPQHF. The CDR3 region has the DNA TGTGCCTGGACCGAGCAGGGAAGGGGGCCCCAGCATTTT. The rearrangement uses TRBV30 and TRBJ1-5; weak D call: TRBD1 (5 bases). CDR3 length equals 13 residues. CDR1 and CDR2 (germline): GTSNPN, SVGIG (reference sequence). Trimming stripped 4 bases from V and 9 bases from J, with 16 bases between.

The rearrangement joins TRBV19 to TRBJ2-3; D tentatively reads TRBD1 or TRBD2 (5 bases each). Germline V gene sequence: CDR1 LNHDA, CDR2 SQIVND (reference sequence). The CDR3 is 14 residues long. The V gene lost 9 bases and the J gene lost 2 bases, with 15 bases spanning the gap. Here the CDR3 reads CASCRDLVTDTQYF. The CDR3 region has the DNA TGTGCCAGCTGCCGGGACCTAGTCACAGATACGCAGTATTTT.

The gene calls are TRBV20-1 and TRBJ1-2; 8 positions match TRBD1. The ends lost 3 bases at V and 1 base at J; junction bases unmatched: 1. The germline CDR1 and CDR2 sequences are DFQATT and SNEGSKA (reference sequence). This CDR3 is built from 13 residues. CDR3 DNA sequence: TGCAGTGCTAGTGGACAGGGTAACTATGGCTACACCTTC. As protein: CSASGQGNYGYTF.

V gene TRBV18 combines with J gene TRBJ2-2; D uncertain. The V end was cut by 3 bases, the J end by 4 bases, with 6 bases between. This CDR3 spans 13 amino acids. From germline, CDR1 is KGHSH and CDR2 LQKENI. Here the CDR3 reads CASSPPATGELFF. CDR3 sequence (DNA): TGTGCCAGCTCACCCCCCGCCACCGGGGAGCTGTTTTTT.

The chain is built from TRBV19 and TRBJ1-2; no clear D gene. The ends were cut back, 10 bases at V and 1 base at J, with 16 bases in the middle. The CDR3 consists of 14 residues. CDR1 is LNHDA and CDR2 is SQIVND in the germline V gene (reference sequence). CDR3 residues: CATSSQNLNYGYTF. CDR3 sequence (DNA): TGTGCCACCTCTTCACAAAACCTTAACTATGGCTACACCTTC. The full variable domain, rest sourced from reference TRBV19 and TRBJ1-2, is DGGITQSPKYLFRKEGQNVTLSCEQNLNHDAMYWYRQDPGQGLRLIYYSQIVNDFQKGDIAEGYSVSREKKESFPLTVTSAQKNPTAFYLCATSSQNLNYGYTFGSGTRLTVV.

The chain employs TRBV24-1 and TRBJ2-5, with 7 bases lining up with TRBD1. Germline assignment: CDR1 KGHDR and CDR2 SFDVKD. This CDR3 region has 15 residues. Losses at the gene ends were 3 bases for V and 2 bases for J; bases not matched to a gene: 5. The CDR3 protein is CATSDRTGVQETQYF. CDR3 coding DNA: TGTGCCACCAGTGATCGGACAGGAGTTCAAGAGACCCAGTACTTC.

The gene calls are TRBV2 and TRBJ2-1; 8 bases line up with TRBD2. The CDR3 is 15 residues long. Germline CDR1 reads SNHLY; CDR2 reads FYNNEI. V lost 5 bases and J lost 7; bases outside the gene matches: 10. The CDR3 DNA sequence: TGTGCCAGCAGTCCCCTAGCGGGTAGAGGGAATGAGCAGTTCTTC. Residues: CASSPLAGRGNEQFF.

This sequence joins TRBV4-1 and TRBJ2-1; D is ambiguous. The CDR3 extends over 14 amino acids. V dropped 2 bases and J dropped 10 bases, with 15 bases sitting between them. Germline CDR1 reads MGHRA; CDR2 reads YSYEKL. This CDR3 reads CASSQSLLTAEQFF. For the CDR3, the DNA is TGCGCCAGCAGCCAAAGCCTTTTGACGGCCGAGCAGTTCTTC.

This rearrangement joins TRBV5-8 to TRBJ2-5, with 7 bases fitting TRBD2. This CDR3 spans 15 amino acids. Germline V lookup: CDR1 SGHTS, CDR2 YDEGEE. Trimming removed 4 bases from V and 5 bases from J; junction bases left unmatched: 11. CDR3 nucleotide sequence: TGTGCCAGCAGCCCCGGGGTAGCGGGTGCTGAGACCCAGTACTTC. Translated, it gives CASSPGVAGAETQYF.

The chain recombines TRBV19 with TRBJ1-1; D may be TRBD1 (6 bases). Trimming removed 7 bases from V and 1 base from J, with 10 bases in between. The germline V gene encodes CDR1 LNHDA and CDR2 SQIVND (reference sequence). CDR3 length equals 13 residues. In DNA form, the CDR3 reads TGTGCCAGTATGGACAGCCAGAACACTGAAGCTTTCTTT. Protein: CASMDSQNTEAFF.

V gene TRBV28 combines with J gene TRBJ1-1, with 10 bases lining up with TRBD1. This CDR3 region has 17 residues. The V gene's germline CDR1 is MDHEN and CDR2 SYDVKM. The V and J ends lost 3 bases and 3 bases, in that order; junction bases with no gene match: 10. The CDR3 reads CASSFCPGQGSYTEAFF. CDR3 bases: TGTGCCAGCAGTTTTTGTCCGGGACAGGGGTCCTACACTGAAGCTTTCTTT.

This clone was found many times. The chain uses TRBV2 and TRBJ2-7, with D hard to call. In germline, CDR1 is SNHLY, CDR2 FYNNEI. The CDR3 extends over 13 amino acids. The V and J ends lost 4 bases and 0 bases respectively, with 7 bases between them. CDR3 loop: CASSGLSSYEQYF. CDR3 nucleotide sequence: TGTGCCAGCAGTGGACTTAGCTCCTACGAGCAGTACTTC.

This chain joins TRBV19 and TRBJ1-1, with a weak D call TRBD1 (5 bases). Per germline, CDR1 LNHDA and CDR2 SQIVND (reference sequence). V was shortened by 8 bases and J by 3 bases, with 13 bases between the two germline ends. CDR3 size: 13 residues. In DNA form, the CDR3 reads TGTGCCAGTCTCCGGGGGGGGGACACTGAAGCTTTCTTT. It is translated as CASLRGGDTEAFF.

V and J are TRBV5-1 and TRBJ2-7, with TRBD1 matching 8 bases. CDR1 SGHRS and CDR2 YFSETQ come from the germline V gene. J lost 0 bases, V lost 4 bases, and 6 bases had no gene match. The CDR3 is made up of 15 amino acids. The CDR3 region has the DNA TGCGCCAGCAGCGGGGGACAGGCCCTCTCCTACGAGCAGTACTTC. It codes for CASSGGQALSYEQYF.

The chain links TRBV15 to TRBJ2-3; D perhaps matches TRBD2 (5 bases). Trimming cost V 0 bases and J 5 bases, with 6 bases left between them. Germline V gene lookup returns CDR1 LNHNV and CDR2 YYDKDF (reference sequence). This CDR3 contains 13 residues. CDR3 DNA: TGTGCCACCAGCAGAGATCGGGGAGATACGCAGTATTTT. It encodes CATSRDRGDTQYF.

In nucleotides, the CDR3 is TGTGCCAGCAGCTTTGGGCATTTGTGGACAGGGAATCAGCCCCAGCATTTT. This codes for CASSFGHLWTGNQPQHF. The chain links TRBV12-1 to TRBJ1-5; the listed D gene, TRBD1, was not tested against the DNA. TRBV12-1 is a pseudogene segment. This CDR3 contains 17 residues.

V gene TRBV12-3 or TRBV12-4 combines with J gene TRBJ1-2; TRBD1 matches at 7 bases. CDR3 length: 12 residues. Germline trimming cut 4 bases from V and 8 bases from J; bases unmatched to any gene: 4. The CDR3 region has the DNA TGTGCCAGCAGTTGGACAGGCAGAGGCTACACCTTC. This translates into CASSWTGRGYTF.

The sample holds a few counts of this clone. The chain couples TRBV12-5 to TRBJ2-7, with 9 bases aligning to TRBD1. There are 17 residues in the CDR3. J gave up 1 base and V 0 bases, and 7 bases lay outside the gene matches. Germline loops: CDR1 LGHNT, CDR2 FRNRAP. CDR3 sequence reads: CASGLVKTGGASYEQYF. DNA for the CDR3: TGTGCTAGTGGTTTGGTAAAAACAGGGGGCGCATCCTACGAGCAGTACTTC.

The chain carries TRBV10-1 and TRBJ2-3; TRBD2 matches 7 bases. CDR3 size: 14 residues. Unmatched junction bases numbered 5, after V lost 2 bases and J lost 6 bases. Looked up from germline, CDR1 is WNHNN and CDR2 is SYGVQD (reference sequence). This chain's CDR3 is CASSEGLGSDTQYF. The CDR3 coding sequence is TGCGCCAGCAGTGAGGGACTAGGAAGCGATACGCAGTATTTT.

V and J are TRBV6-5 and TRBJ2-3; no clear D. The CDR3 runs to 13 residues. Trimming pared 2 bases from V and 6 bases from J, leaving 9 bases between. CDR1 and CDR2 from the germline V gene are MNHEY and SVGAGI. The CDR3 region has the DNA TGTGCCAGCAGTTACGGGATCAGGGATACGCAGTATTTT. Protein sequence: CASSYGIRDTQYF.

This chain uses TRBV5-1 with TRBJ2-1; 9 nucleotides align to TRBD2. Germline CDR1 reads SGHRS; CDR2 reads YFSETQ. The J segment lost 10 bases and the V segment lost 3 bases, leaving 8 bases of the junction unmatched. The CDR3 runs to 14 residues. CDR3 sequence reads: CASSSGTSPREQFF. The CDR3 coding sequence is TGCGCCAGCAGCTCCGGGACTAGCCCTCGAGAGCAGTTCTTC. Full variable domain (rest looked up from reference TRBV5-1 and TRBJ2-1): KAGVTQTPRYLIKTRGQQVTLSCSPISGHRSVSWYQQTPGQGLQFLFEYFSETQRNKGNFPGRFSGRQFSNSRSEMNVSTLELGDSALYLCASSSGTSPREQFFGPGTRLTVL.

The DNA of the CDR3 is TGCGCCAGCAGCTTGGGCATAGGGCAGAGCAGATATAATTCACCCCTCCACTTT. Protein product: CASSLGIGQSRYNSPLHF. The gene calls are TRBV5-1 and TRBJ1-6, with D unclear. The CDR3 totals 18 residues. V shed 0 bases and J shed 4 bases, with 17 bases lying between them. The V gene's germline CDR1 is SGHRS and CDR2 YFSETQ.

The chain joins TRBV5-1 to TRBJ1-5; D gene unclear. The V gene lost 4 bases and the J gene lost 0 bases, with 14 bases spanning the gap. This CDR3 has 16 residues. Germline values: CDR1 SGHRS, CDR2 YFSETQ. CDR3: CASSPVPAGSNQPQHF. CDR3 in DNA: TGCGCCAGCAGCCCCGTTCCCGCCGGTAGCAATCAGCCCCAGCATTTT.

This chain's CDR3 is CASSLAGQGNSPLHF. CDR3 nucleotide sequence: TGTGCCAGCAGCTTGGCGGGACAGGGTAATTCACCCCTCCACTTT. The chain links TRBV5-4 to TRBJ1-6, with TRBD1 identical over 9 bases. This CDR3 spans 15 amino acids. Germline V CDR1 and CDR2: SGHNT, YYREEE (reference sequence). Trimming took 0 bases from V and 6 from J; bases not matched to a gene: 1.

The chain is built from TRBV6-2 or TRBV6-3 and TRBJ2-6; 10 bases match TRBD2. The germline V gene encodes CDR1 MNHEY and CDR2 SVGEGT. The CDR3 covers 19 residues. Trimming cost V 2 bases and J 0 bases; bases outside gene matches: 7. CDR3 loop: CASSYVSGGTVSGANVLTF. In nucleotides, the CDR3 is TGTGCCAGCAGTTACGTTAGCGGGGGGACTGTCTCTGGGGCCAACGTCCTGACTTTC.

V is TRBV2 and J is TRBJ2-7; the D gene is possibly TRBD2 (7 bases). Germline CDR1 and CDR2: SNHLY and FYNNEI. The CDR3 has 12 amino acids. With 8 bases removed from V and 6 bases from J, the gap between germline ends came to 14 bases. The CDR3 sequence is CASGGAYGEQYF. CDR3 bases: TGTGCCAGCGGGGGGGCGTACGGCGAGCAGTACTTC.

The chain carries TRBV28 and TRBJ1-4, with 8 positions matching TRBD1. Germline loops: CDR1 MDHEN, CDR2 SYDVKM. The CDR3 length is 15 residues. Germline trimming cut 5 bases from V and 8 bases from J; bases unmatched to any gene: 10. The CDR3 coding sequence is TGTGCCAGCAGTGACCGGACAGGGTTTAGCGAAAAACTGTTTTTT. Amino acid sequence: CASSDRTGFSEKLFF.

The genes are TRBV6-2 or TRBV6-3 and TRBJ2-7; no clear D gene. V was trimmed by 3 bases and J by 2 bases, leaving 8 bases between them. The CDR3 consists of 13 residues. CDR1 is MNHEY and CDR2 is SVGEGT in the germline V gene. The DNA of the CDR3 is TGTGCCAGCAGTTATTCTGAAGCCTACGAGCAGTACTTC. It encodes CASSYSEAYEQYF.

The rearrangement links TRBV18 to TRBJ1-1, with 11 nucleotides matching TRBD1. Germline V lookup: CDR1 KGHSH, CDR2 LQKENI. With V trimmed by 5 bases and J by 3 bases, 8 bases remained unmatched. The CDR3 length is 16 residues. As DNA, the CDR3 is TGTGCCAGCTCATATAGGACAGGGGGCGCCGACACTGAAGCTTTCTTT. Translating gives CASSYRTGGADTEAFF. Complete variable domain (other parts from reference TRBV18 and TRBJ1-1): NAGVMQNPRHLVRRRGQEARLRCSPMKGHSHVYWYRQLPEEGLKFMVYLQKENIIDESGMPKERFSAEFPKEGPSILRIQQVVRGDSAAYFCASSYRTGGADTEAFFGQGTRLTVV.